A single sample gave rise to the 6 T cell receptor beta chains below, sequenced in a study of shared clonotypes between healthy human individuals. Clones were read by immunoSEQ multiplex PCR, and TCRdb kept only the in-frame ones, dropping some. The sample lists about 530,000 clones, approximately 79% occurring once. Material for sequencing was PBMCs. The receptors stem from a woman in her forties in good health. Some clones in this sample may be carry-over from other donors' samples.

This chain links TRBV4-1 with TRBJ2-5, with D possibly TRBD1 on 6 matching bases. The DNA end lines up better with TRBJ2-7; the J call may be wrong. Per the germline V gene, CDR1 is MGHRA and CDR2 is YSYEKL. This CDR3 spans 15 amino acids. CDR3 in amino acids: CASSQGAGVSYEQYF. In DNA form, the CDR3 reads TGCGCCAGCAGCCAGGGGGCAGGAGTCTCCTACGAGCAGTACTTC.

This chain uses TRBV27 with TRBJ2-3; perhaps TRBD2 as D (5 bases). The CDR3 extends over 15 amino acids. V lost 7 bases and J lost 0, with 14 bases in between. Germline-derived CDR1 and CDR2 are MNHEY and SMNVEV (reference sequence). This CDR3 is CASTPLARSTDTQYF. Written as DNA, the CDR3 is TGTGCCAGCACCCCCTTAGCGAGGAGCACAGATACGCAGTATTTT.

This clone was seen at least ten times. V usage is TRBV15 and J usage is TRBJ2-1; D is tentatively TRBD1 or TRBD2 (5 bases each). From germline, CDR1 is LNHNV and CDR2 YYDKDF (reference sequence). The CDR3 totals 13 residues. Deletions cut 8 bases from V and 5 bases from J, with 13 bases between. CDR3 in DNA: TGTGCCACCTCCCCCGGGGCCCACAATGAGCAGTTCTTC. Translated, it gives CATSPGAHNEQFF. The entire variable domain, with the rest obtained from reference TRBV15 and TRBJ2-1, is as follows: DAMVIQNPRYQVTQFGKPVTLSCSQTLNHNVMYWYQQKSSQAPKLLFHYYDKDFNNEADTPDNFQSRRPNTSFCFLDIRSPGLGDTAMYLCATSPGAHNEQFFGPGTRLTVL.

The gene calls are TRBV6-1 and TRBJ2-5, with D hard to call. The CDR3 is made up of 16 amino acids. CDR1 is MNHNS and CDR2 is SASEGT in the germline V gene. V dropped 1 base and J dropped 6 bases, with 18 bases sitting between them. CDR3 protein: CASSEGVKALGKTQYF. The CDR3 DNA reads TGTGCCAGCAGTGAAGGGGTCAAGGCCCTCGGAAAGACCCAGTACTTC.

V gene TRBV27 combines with J gene TRBJ1-1; D ambiguous. The CDR3 runs to 11 residues. From germline, CDR1 is MNHEY and CDR2 SMNVEV (reference sequence). Trimming removed 8 bases from V and 0 bases from J, with 4 bases in between. The CDR3 sequence is CASHLNTEAFF. The DNA for the CDR3 is TGTGCCAGCCATCTGAACACTGAAGCTTTCTTT.

The V call is TRBV7-9, the J call TRBJ2-5, with 8 bases fitting TRBD2. This CDR3 spans 14 amino acids. V lost 0 bases to trimming and J lost 4 bases; unmatched junction nucleotides: 1. The V gene's germline CDR1 is SEHNR and CDR2 FQNEAQ (reference sequence). The CDR3 DNA follows: TGTGCCAGCAGCTTAGCTAGCGGGATAGAGACCCAGTACTTC. Its translation is CASSLASGIETQYF.